This TCR beta chain derives from a study of shared clonotypes between healthy human individuals. As to this clone: As yet, its antigen is unknown.

Profiling relied on immunoSEQ multiplex PCR, and the TCRdb table lists in-frame clones only, not all of them. Of approximately 2,300,000 clones listed, under 95% are singletons. CDR3 size: 12 residues. V lost 4 bases to trimming and J lost 8 bases, with 11 bases between them. CDR1 is SQVTM and CDR2 is ANQGSEA in the germline V gene. Findings of the study overall: Clonotype sharing levels among donors were expected to vary with sequencing depth.

Sequenced: naive CD4+ T cells from PBMCs. Subset: CD45RA+ positively selected. V and J are TRBV29-1 and TRBJ2-2; D is possibly TRBD1 (6 bases). The sequence was collected from a man aged 18 to 35 in good health. Some clones in this sample may be carry-over from other donors' samples. CDR3 protein: CSVGQATGELFF. CDR3 bases: TGCAGCGTTGGACAGGCTACAGGGGAGCTGTTTTTT.